One sample yielded the 4 T cell receptor beta chains listed below, sequenced in a study of T cells expressing NK-cell markers (TCRdb year 2020). Libraries were constructed by 5' RACE. The reads were generated on an Illumina HiSeq 2000. Following reprocessing of the reads by TCRdb, the data hold one row per CDR3 protein sequence and no DNA is available. The sample table gives around 550,000 distinct CDR3 sequences. The ten largest make up roughly 3.5% of the sample. The sample was blood T cells: a sorted CD56 or NKG2C T cell subset, CD4+ or CD8+ T cells, or bulk PBMC T cells (not recorded which). The receptors originated from a man younger than 35 in good health. Donor details come from another sample of the same person, matched by shared clones.

The chain couples TRBV5-1 to TRBJ2-3; TCRdb's assignment of TRBD2 cannot be checked, as there is no DNA. The germline V gene has CDR1 SGHRS and CDR2 YFSETQ. The CDR3 totals 19 residues. The CDR3 spells CASSANGLAGAVGTDTQYF.

The chain has TRBV12-3 or TRBV12-4 and TRBJ2-2; TCRdb outputs TRBD2, but without DNA this stays unchecked. There are 15 residues in the CDR3. CDR3 loop: CASSIPTELPGELFF.

V gene TRBV29-1 combines with J gene TRBJ2-5; there is no DNA to check the TCRdb D call of TRBD2. Per the germline V gene, CDR1 is SQVTM and CDR2 is ANQGSEA. This CDR3 is 14 amino acids long. The CDR3 sequence is CSGLRLAGQETQYF.

The chain links TRBV2 to TRBJ2-2; TCRdb names TRBD1, which stays unverified in the absence of DNA. Germline CDR1 SNHLY, CDR2 FYNNEI. The CDR3 runs 15 residues. The CDR3 is CASRSGQVFSGELFF.